This TCR beta chain stems from a study of cytomegalovirus exposure and HLA in healthy donors. Assay used: immunoSEQ multiplex PCR; TCRdb lists only in-frame clones, some missing. The data show roughly 180,000 clones, around nine tenths seen once. Study-wide findings and caveats: Among TCR beta chains, those listed as cytomegalovirus-associated numbered around 160.

As for this clone: Antigen unknown.

The ends lost 7 bases at V and 9 bases at J; junction bases unmatched: 13. The length of the CDR3 is 14 residues. The germline gives CDR1 SGHNT, CDR2 YYREEE (reference sequence). Sequencing was carried out using PBMCs. V gene TRBV5-4 combines with J gene TRBJ1-2; 9 nucleotides match TRBD1. The TCR sequence derives from a young man in good health and CMV-seropositive. CDR3: CASGGSGQGGSYTF. The DNA for the CDR3 is TGTGCCAGCGGGGGATCGGGACAGGGTGGTAGCTACACCTTC. The full variable domain, completed using reference TRBV5-4 and TRBJ1-2, is ETGVTQSPTHLIKTRGQQVTLRCSSQSGHNTVSWYQQALGQGPQFIFQYYREEENGRGNFPPRFSGLQFPNYSSELNVNALELDDSALYLCASGGSGQGGSYTFGSGTRLTVV.